This TCR beta chain was profiled in a study of cytomegalovirus exposure and HLA in healthy donors. About the research overall: The roughly 120 million unique TCR beta sequences, from roughly 170 million T cells, were found by an earlier analysis. Study-wide points: No immune exposure information besides CMV serostatus was available. Earlier analysis looked at TCR beta V segments, and most were productive about 87% or about 30% of the time.

In the PCR, 60 Vbeta and 13 Jbeta primers were used. The data were produced by immunoSEQ multiplex PCR, yet TCRdb's version contains in-frame clones alone and is incomplete. The data contain some 150,000 clones, approximately 81% of them singletons. On this clone: The target antigen is unknown.

The sequencing input was PBMCs. The source is a woman between 40 and 55 years old in good health and CMV-seropositive.

The CDR3 here is CASRGRGGQYEQYF. The CDR3 coding sequence is TGTGCCAGCAGGGGAAGGGGGGGCCAATACGAGCAGTACTTC. This chain uses TRBV6-5 with TRBJ2-7; maybe TRBD2 (7 bases). Trimming cost V 6 bases and J 4 bases, with 16 bases left between them. Germline assignment: CDR1 MNHEY and CDR2 SVGAGI. This CDR3 comprises 14 residues.